These 25 T cell receptor beta chains came from one sample sequenced in a study of T cell responses to AZD1222 COVID-19 vaccine. Here immunoSEQ multiplex PCR was the method, and the copy in TCRdb shows in-frame clones only, minus some. The repertoire includes 110,000 to 150,000 clones, about 91% of them detected once, and about 4.8% sits in the top ten. The input for sequencing was peripheral blood, taken on day 0 of AZD1222 vaccination. These receptors were obtained from an adult in good health.

V usage is TRBV11-2 and J usage is TRBJ1-2; TRBD1 agrees at 7 bases. Germline CDR1 SGHAT, CDR2 FQNNGV. V lost 5 bases, J lost 1 base, and 1 base stayed unmatched. The CDR3 is 13 residues long. CDR3 in DNA: TGTGCCAGCAGCCCAGGGGGTAACTATGGCTACACCTTC. Translation gives CASSPGGNYGYTF.

This clone was observed once. The genes are TRBV6-6 and TRBJ1-2; 7 bases agree with TRBD1. The CDR3 length is 12 residues. V gave up 4 bases and J gave up 6 bases; unmatched junction bases: 2. Germline CDR1 and CDR2: MNHNY and SVGAGI (reference sequence). As DNA, the CDR3 is TGTGCCAGCAGTTCACAGGGGAATGGCTACACCTTC. Translating gives CASSSQGNGYTF.

This chain joins TRBV5-8 and TRBJ2-5; D is possibly TRBD1 (5 bases). Trimming left V 6 bases short and J 2 bases short, with 17 bases between. The germline V gene encodes CDR1 SGHTS and CDR2 YDEGEE. The CDR3 extends over 15 amino acids. The CDR3 nucleotides are TGTGCCAGCACCCCGAGACAGTCCCCTCAAGAGACCCAGTACTTC. The encoded protein is CASTPRQSPQETQYF.

The chain carries TRBV29-1 and TRBJ2-1; D uncertain. The CDR3 extends over 12 amino acids. CDR1 is SQVTM, CDR2 ANQGSEA, per germline. Trimming removed 6 bases at V and 7 bases at J, with 13 bases between. The CDR3 bases are TGCAGCGTATCCATCTCTAGGAATGAGCAGTTCTTC. It is translated as CSVSISRNEQFF.

The CDR3 region has the DNA TGTGCCAGCAGTCCAAGCCACAGGGACTCCTACGAGCAGTACTTC. Its translation: CASSPSHRDSYEQYF. The chain carries TRBV27 and TRBJ2-7; perhaps TRBD1 as D (6 bases). Germline-derived CDR1 and CDR2 are MNHEY and SMNVEV (reference sequence). V was shortened by 5 bases and J by 0 bases, with 14 bases between the two germline ends. The CDR3 has 15 residues.

This clone was seen a handful of times. The V gene is TRBV10-3, the J gene TRBJ1-1; D gene ambiguous. Germline V gene sequence: CDR1 ENHRY, CDR2 SYGVKD. The CDR3 totals 13 residues. V was shortened by 4 bases and J by 3 bases, with 9 bases between the two germline ends. The CDR3 DNA sequence: TGTGCCATCAGTGCCGGGTCCGACACTGAAGCTTTCTTT. Protein sequence: CAISAGSDTEAFF.

The V call is TRBV5-1, the J call TRBJ2-7; D unresolved. Germline assignment: CDR1 SGHRS and CDR2 YFSETQ. This CDR3 has 14 amino acids. V shed 0 bases and J shed 1 base, with 8 bases lying between them. This CDR3 reads CASSLEVGSYEQYF. The CDR3 coding sequence is TGCGCCAGCAGCTTGGAGGTGGGATCCTACGAGCAGTACTTC.

V is TRBV5-1 and J is TRBJ2-3; 16 positions agree with TRBD2. With V trimmed by 4 bases and J by 1 base, 6 bases remained unmatched. Germline CDR1 is SGHRS and CDR2 is YFSETQ. The CDR3 is made up of 18 amino acids. The CDR3 spells CASSMGLAGGPGTDTQYF. The CDR3 DNA is TGCGCCAGCAGCATGGGACTAGCGGGGGGGCCTGGCACAGATACGCAGTATTTT. The full variable domain, its missing parts supplied by reference TRBV5-1 and TRBJ2-3, is KAGVTQTPRYLIKTRGQQVTLSCSPISGHRSVSWYQQTPGQGLQFLFEYFSETQRNKGNFPGRFSGRQFSNSRSEMNVSTLELGDSALYLCASSMGLAGGPGTDTQYFGPGTRLTVL.

J is TRBJ2-7 and V is TRBV7-9, with D hard to call. Germline CDR1 reads SEHNR; CDR2 reads FQNEAQ (reference sequence). This CDR3 region has 15 residues. V lost 1 base and J 0 bases, leaving 10 bases between the germline ends. Here the CDR3 DNA reads TGTGCCAGCAGCTTAGTGGGGTCTCGCTCCTACGAGCAGTACTTC. This codes for CASSLVGSRSYEQYF.

V gene TRBV12-3 or TRBV12-4 combines with J gene TRBJ2-3, with unresolved D. This CDR3 spans 13 amino acids. Trimming removed 5 bases at V and 4 bases at J, with 10 bases between. The DNA of the CDR3 is TGTGCCAGCAGTCTGGACCGGGCAGATACGCAGTATTTT. Its translation: CASSLDRADTQYF.

The genes are TRBV3-1 (or the pseudogene TRBV3-2) and TRBJ1-1; no clear D. The germline V and J ends were trimmed by 1 base and 5 bases, with 14 bases remaining between them. The CDR3 covers 15 residues. Germline CDR1 and CDR2: LGHDT and YNNKEL (reference sequence). CDR3 DNA sequence: TGTGCCAGCAGCCAAGCATACGGGGTAAGAACTGAAGCTTTCTTT. Translating gives CASSQAYGVRTEAFF.

The rearrangement uses TRBV30 and TRBJ2-7; D gene uncertain. Trimming stripped 7 bases from V and 1 base from J, with 14 bases between. Germline CDR1 and CDR2: GTSNPN and SVGIG (reference sequence). This CDR3 is 13 amino acids long. The DNA for the CDR3 is TGTGCCTCCCAACCCCCCGGGTCCTACGAGCAGTACTTC. This codes for CASQPPGSYEQYF.

The rearrangement joins TRBV11-2 to TRBJ1-2; no firm D call. This CDR3 region has 16 residues. From germline, CDR1 is SGHAT and CDR2 FQNNGV. Trimming took off 7 bases at V and 1 base at J, with 19 bases between the two ends. The CDR3 reads CASTSSGRLLNYGYTF. CDR3 coding DNA: TGTGCCAGCACCAGTAGCGGCAGGCTTCTTAACTATGGCTACACCTTC.

The rearrangement links TRBV5-6 to TRBJ1-1, with unresolved D. V lost 2 bases and J 0 bases, leaving 14 bases between the germline ends. This CDR3 contains 16 residues. The germline CDR1 and CDR2 sequences are SGHDT and YYEEEE. The CDR3 protein is CASSFLTESMNTEAFF. In nucleotides, the CDR3 is TGTGCCAGCAGCTTCCTTACAGAGTCTATGAACACTGAAGCTTTCTTT.

The chain combines TRBV28 with TRBJ1-1, with D uncertain. V dropped 3 bases and J dropped 6 bases, with 8 bases sitting between them. This CDR3 spans 12 amino acids. In germline, CDR1 is MDHEN, CDR2 SYDVKM. In DNA, the CDR3 is TGTGCCAGCAGTTTTTTGGTCTCTGAAGCTTTCTTT. This sequence encodes CASSFLVSEAFF.

The chain employs TRBV7-8 and TRBJ1-1; no firm D call. The germline V gene encodes CDR1 SGHVS and CDR2 FQNEAQ. The CDR3 length is 13 residues. V lost 4 bases, J lost 1 base, and 7 bases lay in between. CDR3 DNA: TGTGCCAGCAGCTCTGGTGGGAACACTGAAGCTTTCTTT. It yields the protein CASSSGGNTEAFF.

This chain connects TRBV11-1 to TRBJ2-1; 11 positions agree with TRBD2. This CDR3 is built from 16 residues. The ends lost 3 bases at V and 3 bases at J; junction bases unmatched: 4. Germline values: CDR1 SGHAT, CDR2 FQDESV (reference sequence). For the CDR3, the DNA is TGTGCCAGCAGCTTGAGCGGACTAGCGGGCTACAATGAGCAGTTCTTC. Translating it yields CASSLSGLAGYNEQFF.

This sequence joins TRBV4-1 and TRBJ1-3; no firm D call. The CDR3 has 11 residues. The germline gives CDR1 MGHRA, CDR2 YSYEKL. V lost 5 bases and J lost 4, with 3 bases in between. CDR3 amino acids: CASSEGNTIYF. CDR3 DNA: TGCGCCAGCAGCGAAGGAAACACCATATATTTT.

The CDR3 bases are TGTGCCACAGGACAGGGGAACACCGGGGAGCTGTTTTTT. Amino acids: CATGQGNTGELFF. The rearrangement links TRBV24-1 to TRBJ2-2; 8 bases agree with TRBD1. Trimming cost V 10 bases and J 1 base; bases outside gene matches: 1. Per germline, CDR1 KGHDR and CDR2 SFDVKD. The CDR3 length is 13 residues.

The CDR3 sequence is CASSDRTSGNTIYF. In nucleotides, the CDR3 is TGTGCCAGCAGCGATCGGACGAGTGGAAACACCATATATTTT. The chain has TRBV7-8 and TRBJ1-3, with D unclear. From germline, CDR1 is SGHVS and CDR2 FQNEAQ. Trimming pared 5 bases from V and 3 bases from J, leaving 11 bases between. CDR3 length: 14 residues.

The chain uses TRBV5-1 and TRBJ2-3; D uncertain. This CDR3 is built from 14 residues. Germline lookup yields CDR1 SGHRS and CDR2 YFSETQ. The V end was cut by 0 bases, the J end by 4 bases, with 9 bases between. The CDR3 DNA follows: TGCGCCAGCAGCTTGGGTAGCAGCCCAGATACGCAGTATTTT. It translates to CASSLGSSPDTQYF.

The V gene is TRBV27, the J gene TRBJ1-1; D unclear. The germline CDR1 and CDR2 sequences are MNHEY and SMNVEV (reference sequence). With 0 bases removed from V and 1 base from J, the gap between germline ends came to 9 bases. CDR3 size: 15 residues. CDR3 DNA sequence: TGTGCCAGCAGTTTATCTGCGGGAAGGAACACTGAAGCTTTCTTT. It codes for CASSLSAGRNTEAFF.

The chain is built from TRBV30 and TRBJ2-3; TRBD2 agrees at 12 bases. The CDR3 runs 15 residues. Germline CDR1 and CDR2: GTSNPN and SVGIG (reference sequence). Unmatched junction bases numbered 2, after V lost 0 bases and J lost 4 bases. The CDR3 spells CAWSVLAGGADTQYF. In DNA form, the CDR3 reads TGTGCCTGGAGTGTACTAGCGGGAGGAGCAGATACGCAGTATTTT.

This chain joins TRBV9 and TRBJ2-2; 7 bases are shared with TRBD2. Germline assignment: CDR1 SGDLS and CDR2 YYNGEE. This CDR3 is 16 amino acids long. The ends lost 4 bases at V and 1 base at J; junction bases unmatched: 7. CDR3 protein: CASSPQTSRNTGELFF. CDR3 in DNA: TGTGCCAGCAGCCCTCAGACTAGCAGGAACACCGGGGAGCTGTTTTTT. Looking up the rest from reference TRBV9 and TRBJ2-2 gives the full variable domain: DSGVTQTPKHLITATGQRVTLRCSPRSGDLSVYWYQQSLDQGLQFLIQYYNGEERAKGNILERFSAQQFPDLHSELNLSSLELGDSALYFCASSPQTSRNTGELFFGEGSRLTVL.

As to this clone: A far larger clone lies a single base away; this is likely a read error. The J gene is TRBJ2-2, the V gene TRBV2, with D unresolved. Germline V gene data show CDR1 as SNHLY and CDR2 as FYNNEI. V dropped 5 bases and J dropped 3 bases, with 4 bases sitting between them. This CDR3 has 12 residues. The CDR3 sequence is CASSLDTGELFF. CDR3 sequence (DNA): TGTGCCAGCAGTTTAGACACCGGGGAGCTGTTTTTT.